Listed here are 16 T cell receptor beta chains from one sample, sequenced in a study of T cell responses to AZD1222 COVID-19 vaccine. Sequencing used immunoSEQ multiplex PCR; TCRdb keeps in-frame clones, though not all of them. The data show 140,000 to 150,000 clones, approximately 85% seen once. The source material was peripheral blood, sampled on day 0 of MenACWY control vaccination. These receptors were obtained from an adult in good health.

The chain employs TRBV25-1 and TRBJ1-2; D is unresolved. Germline loops: CDR1 MGHDK, CDR2 SYGVNS. Between the trimmed V and J ends, which lost 2 bases and 9 bases, there was a span of 19 bases. This CDR3 spans 15 amino acids. CDR3 DNA: TGTGCCAGCAGTGAAAGCTGGCTGGAGCCCCTTAGCTACACCTTC. Amino acids: CASSESWLEPLSYTF.

V is TRBV18 and J is TRBJ2-5, with D possibly being TRBD2 (6 bases). Trimming removed 3 bases at V and 3 bases at J, with 14 bases between. CDR1 is KGHSH, CDR2 LQKENI, per germline. CDR3 length: 15 residues. Here the CDR3 DNA reads TGTGCCAGCTCACCGTTCCGGGACTCTAAAGAGACCCAGTACTTC. This translates into CASSPFRDSKETQYF. Full variable domain (outside the CDR3, taken from reference TRBV18 and TRBJ2-5): NAGVMQNPRHLVRRRGQEARLRCSPMKGHSHVYWYRQLPEEGLKFMVYLQKENIIDESGMPKERFSAEFPKEGPSILRIQQVVRGDSAAYFCASSPFRDSKETQYFGPGTRLLVL.

This sequence joins TRBV7-2 and TRBJ1-3; D is unclear. Trimming left V 1 base short and J 4 bases short, with 5 bases between. The CDR3 has 13 amino acids. Germline loops: CDR1 SGHTA, CDR2 FQGNSA. CDR3 sequence reads: CASSLGGGNTIYF. CDR3 nucleotides: TGTGCCAGCAGCTTAGGGGGAGGAAACACCATATATTTT.

This clone was seen at least ten times. V and J are TRBV27 and TRBJ2-1; 11 nucleotides align to TRBD1. Germline V gene data show CDR1 as MNHEY and CDR2 as SMNVEV (reference sequence). V lost 1 base to trimming and J lost 10 bases; unmatched junction nucleotides: 9. This CDR3 contains 16 residues. The CDR3 coding sequence is TGTGCCAGCAGTTTATTCTTCCGGGACAGGGGGTTCGAGCAGTTCTTC. Encoded protein: CASSLFFRDRGFEQFF.

The chain uses TRBV29-1 and TRBJ2-5, with TRBD2 matching 8 bases. CDR1 and CDR2 (germline): SQVTM, ANQGSEA. Trimming cost V 6 bases and J 4 bases; bases outside gene matches: 19. The CDR3 covers 17 residues. The CDR3 sequence: CSVHGASGRSVGETQYF. CDR3 nucleotides: TGCAGCGTCCATGGGGCTAGCGGGCGTTCAGTAGGAGAGACCCAGTACTTC.

This clone has only one observation. The chain uses TRBV5-4 and TRBJ2-3; D remains unclear. The CDR3 consists of 16 residues. Per germline, CDR1 SGHNT and CDR2 YYREEE (reference sequence). Trimming cost V 0 bases and J 0 bases, with 11 bases left between them. The CDR3, as DNA: TGTGCCAGCAGCTTGGGTGCGGCGCCTAGCACAGATACGCAGTATTTT. Translated: CASSLGAAPSTDTQYF.

This clone was counted only a few times. The V and J genes are TRBV28 and TRBJ1-2, with 10 positions matching TRBD1. The CDR3 sequence is 16 residues long. The V gene end was trimmed by 2 bases and the J gene end by 7 bases; junction bases not matched to a gene: 10. Germline V gene lookup returns CDR1 MDHEN and CDR2 SYDVKM. CDR3 nucleotide sequence: TGTGCCAGCAGTTTACTGAGGGGACAGGGGACGGGTGGCTACACCTTC. Encoded protein: CASSLLRGQGTGGYTF.

There are a few counts of this clone. This CDR3 is CASSQVSGTEAFF. CDR3 nucleotides: TGTGCCAGCAGCCAGGTCTCCGGCACTGAAGCTTTCTTT. V and J are TRBV5-6 and TRBJ1-1; no firm D call. There are 13 residues in the CDR3. CDR1 is SGHDT and CDR2 is YYEEEE in the germline V gene. With 4 bases removed from V and 4 bases from J, the gap between germline ends came to 11 bases. Based on the CDR3 plus reference TRBV5-6 and TRBJ1-1, the full variable domain is DAGVTQSPTHLIKTRGQQVTLRCSPKSGHDTVSWYQQALGQGPQFIFQYYEEEERQRGNFPDRFSGHQFPNYSSELNVNALLLGDSALYLCASSQVSGTEAFFGQGTRLTVV.

This chain uses TRBV5-6 with TRBJ1-1; TRBD1 matches at 8 bases. This CDR3 contains 13 residues. Germline CDR1 and CDR2: SGHDT and YYEEEE. The V and J ends lost 4 bases and 10 bases, in that order; junction bases with no gene match: 9. The CDR3 nucleotides are TGTGCCAGCAGCCTCCGGACAGGGAGGGCAGCTTTCTTT. Amino acid sequence: CASSLRTGRAAFF.

V is TRBV6-5 and J is TRBJ1-6, with TRBD1 identical over 8 bases. V lost 4 bases to trimming and J lost 10 bases; unmatched junction nucleotides: 6. The CDR3 runs 14 residues. Germline CDR1 is MNHEY and CDR2 is SVGAGI. The CDR3 reads CASSSRGQRSPLHF. The CDR3 nucleotides are TGTGCCAGCAGTTCCAGGGGGCAACGATCACCCCTCCACTTT.

V is TRBV29-1 and J is TRBJ2-2, with D perhaps TRBD1 (5 bases). The V and J ends lost 0 bases and 2 bases respectively, with 13 bases between them. The germline V gene has CDR1 SQVTM and CDR2 ANQGSEA. This CDR3 has 16 amino acids. In DNA form, the CDR3 reads TGCAGCGTTGAAGATTATACTACAGGAAACACCGGGGAGCTGTTTTTT. It encodes CSVEDYTTGNTGELFF.

The chain joins TRBV24-1 to TRBJ2-4; D might be TRBD2 (6 bases). CDR1 KGHDR and CDR2 SFDVKD come from the germline V gene. The CDR3 consists of 16 residues. Trimming took 1 base from V and 4 from J, leaving 13 bases between them. CDR3 DNA: TGTGCCACCAGTGATTTTGGGGACGGGAGAAAAAACATTCAGTACTTC. It specifies CATSDFGDGRKNIQYF.

CDR3 in DNA: TGTGCCAGCAGCTTAGCGGTAGCCCCGGGGGCCACCTACAATGAGCAGTTCTTC. The encoded protein is CASSLAVAPGATYNEQFF. The chain is built from TRBV7-2 and TRBJ2-1; D tentatively fits TRBD1 or TRBD2 (6 bases each). V lost 0 bases to trimming and J lost 2 bases, with 17 bases between them. This CDR3 is built from 18 residues. CDR1 is SGHTA, CDR2 FQGNSA, per germline. Full variable domain (outside the CDR3, taken from reference TRBV7-2 and TRBJ2-1): GAGVSQSPSNKVTEKGKDVELRCDPISGHTALYWYRQSLGQGLEFLIYFQGNSAPDKSGLPSDRFSAERTGGSVSTLTIQRTQQEDSAVYLCASSLAVAPGATYNEQFFGPGTRLTVL.

This chain connects TRBV25-1 to TRBJ1-2; the D gene is possibly TRBD1 (5 bases). Germline V lookup: CDR1 MGHDK, CDR2 SYGVNS. The CDR3 is 13 amino acids. Trimming shortened V by 3 bases and J by 5 bases, and 10 bases separated the two germline ends. The CDR3 coding sequence is TGTGCCAGCAGTGACCAGGGTTGGTATGGCTACACCTTC. Its translation is CASSDQGWYGYTF.

The rearrangement joins TRBV3-1 (or the pseudogene TRBV3-2) to TRBJ1-2, with 8 bases aligning to TRBD1. The CDR3 is 16 residues long. CDR1 is LGHDT and CDR2 is YNNKEL in the germline V gene (reference sequence). V trimming: 2 bases; J trimming: 3 bases; junction bases outside the gene matches: 8. As DNA, the CDR3 is TGTGCCAGCAGCCAAACGACAGGGGTAAAGCACTATGGCTACACCTTC. It is translated as CASSQTTGVKHYGYTF.

A word on this clone: This may arise from a read error, as a much more abundant clone is one base away. The V and J genes are TRBV11-2 and TRBJ1-5; D is uncertain. CDR3 length equals 14 residues. Germline CDR1 reads SGHAT; CDR2 reads FQNNGV. V was clipped by 1 base and J by 3 bases, with 7 bases between them. The CDR3 region is CASSLGRTNQPQHF. CDR3 in DNA: TGTGCCAGCAGCTTAGGACGGACCAATCAGCCCCAGCATTTT.